This T cell receptor beta chain was identified in a study of early T cells in non-severe SARS-CoV-2 infection. Study as a whole: Chains were not paired, and sequencing was done on bulk RNA from unsorted whole blood.

Unique molecular identifiers were added to individual cDNA molecules. From the 5' RACE reads, TCRdb called clonotypes with MiXCR, one entry per CDR3 protein. The sample yields approximately 65,000 distinct CDR3 sequences, around 12% seen once. This clonotype occurred a few times. Antigen specificity is unknown. Notes on the study in general: Lookups in VDJdb leaned toward anti-spike CD8 responses and missed private and CD4 specificities.

This TCR was recovered from an adult who was a healthcare worker with PCR-confirmed SARS-CoV-2 infection or an uninfected control (not recorded which). The sequenced sample consisted of whole blood.

Here the CDR3 DNA reads TGTGCCATCAGTGTGCTAGCGGGGGGGCCCAATGAGCAGTTCTTC. As protein: CAISVLAGGPNEQFF. V is TRBV10-3 and J is TRBJ2-1; 12 nucleotides align to TRBD2. V dropped 4 bases and J dropped 6; count of bases not matched to a gene: 4. This CDR3 is built from 15 residues. From germline, CDR1 is ENHRY and CDR2 SYGVKD.